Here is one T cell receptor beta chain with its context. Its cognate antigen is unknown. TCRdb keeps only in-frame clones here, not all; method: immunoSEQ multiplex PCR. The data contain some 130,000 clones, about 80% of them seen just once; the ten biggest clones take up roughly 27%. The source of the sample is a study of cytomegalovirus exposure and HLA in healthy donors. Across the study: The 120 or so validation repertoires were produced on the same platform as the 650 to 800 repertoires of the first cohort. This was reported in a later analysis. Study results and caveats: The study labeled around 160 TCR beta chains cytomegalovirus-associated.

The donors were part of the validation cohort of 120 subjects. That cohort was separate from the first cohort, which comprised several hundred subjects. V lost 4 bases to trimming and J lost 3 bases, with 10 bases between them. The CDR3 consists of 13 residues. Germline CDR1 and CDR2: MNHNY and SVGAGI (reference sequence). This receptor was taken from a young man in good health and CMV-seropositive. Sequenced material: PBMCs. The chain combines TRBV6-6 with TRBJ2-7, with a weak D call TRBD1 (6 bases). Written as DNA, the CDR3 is TGTGCCAGCAGTTTCGGACAGAGCTACGAGCAGTACTTC. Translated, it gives CASSFGQSYEQYF.